The 23 T cell receptor beta chains reported below all come from one sample, sequenced in a study of blood T cell repertoires in COVID-19. Produced via immunoSEQ multiplex PCR; TCRdb's table is partial and in-frame only. This sample has approximately 190,000 clones; more than 85% occur once, and the top ten carry about 2.1%. Sequencing used peripheral blood. Every receptor here comes from a man between 65 and 80 years old with active or convalescent COVID-19.

The chain has TRBV29-1 and TRBJ2-7; a possible D gene is TRBD1 (5 bases). Germline V gives CDR1 SQVTM, CDR2 ANQGSEA. Deletions cut 6 bases from V and 6 bases from J, with 15 bases between. This CDR3 region has 12 residues. CDR3 in DNA: TGCAGCGTCCAAAAAGCTAGGGGCGAGCAGTACTTC. Its translation: CSVQKARGEQYF.

This chain connects TRBV7-6 to TRBJ2-7; TRBD1 aligns across 11 bases. This CDR3 has 15 residues. The germline CDR1 and CDR2 sequences are SGHVS and FNYEAQ. Trimming at V came to 1 base and at J to 4 bases, leaving 3 bases not matched to a gene. CDR3 sequence: CASSLGTGGAYEQYF. Here the CDR3 DNA reads TGTGCCAGCAGCTTAGGGACAGGGGGCGCATACGAGCAGTACTTC. The entire variable domain, with the rest obtained from reference TRBV7-6 and TRBJ2-7, is as follows: GAGVSQSPRYKVTKRGQDVALRCDPISGHVSLYWYRQALGQGPEFLTYFNYEAQQDKSGLPNDRFSAERPEGSISTLTIQRTEQRDSAMYRCASSLGTGGAYEQYFGPGTRLTVT.

V and J are TRBV7-8 and TRBJ2-7; 11 nucleotides agree with TRBD2. The length of the CDR3 is 15 residues. V was pared by 6 bases and J by 5 bases, with 9 bases of the junction left unmatched. From germline, CDR1 is SGHVS and CDR2 FQNEAQ. CDR3 loop: CASRRVLAGDNEQYF. As DNA, the CDR3 is TGTGCCAGCAGACGAGTACTAGCGGGGGATAACGAGCAGTACTTC.

This clone is a singleton in its sample. This rearrangement joins TRBV12-3 or TRBV12-4 to TRBJ2-3; 7 bases agree with TRBD2. V lost 8 bases, J lost 6 bases, and 5 bases stayed unmatched. CDR3 size: 12 residues. CDR3 nucleotides: TGTGCCAGCTACACCGGGGGGGATACGCAGTATTTT. Amino acids: CASYTGGDTQYF.

This clone appeared a single time. The chain couples TRBV28 to TRBJ1-6, with 7 bases matching TRBD1. Germline CDR1 and CDR2: MDHEN and SYDVKM. Germline trimming cut 3 bases from V and 4 bases from J; bases unmatched to any gene: 6. The CDR3 is 16 residues long. The CDR3 DNA reads TGTGCCAGCAGTTTCCGGACAGGACGTTATAATTCACCCCTCCACTTT. It encodes CASSFRTGRYNSPLHF.

The rearrangement links TRBV18 to TRBJ1-5; perhaps TRBD1 as D (6 bases). Germline CDR1 is KGHSH and CDR2 is LQKENI. The V end lost 1 base, the J end lost 2 bases, and 9 bases lay between the germline ends. This CDR3 comprises 15 residues. The CDR3 DNA is TGTGCCAGCTCACCACAAGGACAGCGCAATCAGCCCCAGCATTTT. Protein product: CASSPQGQRNQPQHF.

The chain is built from TRBV10-3 and TRBJ2-7; weak D call: TRBD2 (6 bases). The CDR3 length is 13 residues. CDR1 and CDR2 from the germline V gene are ENHRY and SYGVKD. Trimming pared 3 bases from V and 5 bases from J, leaving 11 bases between. The CDR3 coding sequence is TGTGCCATCAGTGACTCGTCGGGAGACGAGCAGTACTTC. Amino acid sequence: CAISDSSGDEQYF.

To note about this clone: At one boundary the junction diverges from the germline segment, which might be a read error. The CDR3 DNA is TGTGCTAGCAGCTTAGTCGGCGGGTACCAAGAGACCCAGTACTTC. Protein: CASSLVGGYQETQYF. The V and J genes are TRBV7-7 and TRBJ2-5, with D maybe TRBD2 (5 bases). This CDR3 has 15 residues. Germline CDR1 reads SSHAT; CDR2 reads FNYEAQ (reference sequence).

The rearrangement uses TRBV5-1 and TRBJ1-5, with 9 bases matching TRBD1. Germline assignment: CDR1 SGHRS and CDR2 YFSETQ. V lost 3 bases and J lost 3; bases outside the gene matches: 4. The CDR3 totals 15 residues. In nucleotides, the CDR3 is TGCGCCAGCAGCTGGGGACAGGGACCCAATCAGCCCCAGCATTTT. It is translated as CASSWGQGPNQPQHF.

V gene TRBV5-1 combines with J gene TRBJ1-2; 7 nucleotides align to TRBD1. Germline CDR1 is SGHRS and CDR2 is YFSETQ. The CDR3 covers 16 residues. Trimming at V came to 0 bases and at J to 0 bases, leaving 5 bases not matched to a gene. For the CDR3, the DNA is TGCGCCAGCAGCTTGGGGACAGGCGATCCTAACTATGGCTACACCTTC. The encoded protein is CASSLGTGDPNYGYTF.

The chain joins TRBV6-6 to TRBJ2-5; D unresolved. The CDR3 length is 13 residues. CDR1 and CDR2 (germline): MNHNY, SVGAGI (reference sequence). Trimming left V 6 bases short and J 4 bases short, with 12 bases between. CDR3 residues: CASSDPQRETQYF. The CDR3 region has the DNA TGTGCCAGCAGCGATCCGCAGCGAGAGACCCAGTACTTC.

The chain carries TRBV6-6 and TRBJ1-2, with D possibly matching TRBD1 (5 bases). CDR3 length: 15 residues. CDR1 and CDR2 from the germline V gene are MNHNY and SVGAGI (reference sequence). V lost 3 bases to trimming and J lost 6 bases, with 17 bases between them. The CDR3 coding sequence is TGTGCCAGCAGTTATTTCATTGAATTAGGGGATGGCTACACCTTC. It encodes CASSYFIELGDGYTF.

This clone was counted once. This CDR3 reads CASSGGVRGQGEYYEQYF. For the CDR3, the DNA is TGCGCCAGCAGCGGGGGTGTTAGAGGACAGGGGGAGTACTACGAGCAGTACTTC. The rearrangement links TRBV5-1 to TRBJ2-7, with TRBD1 matching 10 bases. V dropped 4 bases and J dropped 3; count of bases not matched to a gene: 16. Per germline, CDR1 SGHRS and CDR2 YFSETQ. The CDR3 consists of 18 residues.

The genes are TRBV10-3 and TRBJ2-5; D possibly corresponds to TRBD2 (6 bases). Germline CDR1 reads ENHRY; CDR2 reads SYGVKD. Trimming pared 10 bases from V and 4 bases from J, leaving 16 bases between. The CDR3 runs to 13 residues. This chain's CDR3 is CATGEVRGETQYF. The CDR3 region has the DNA TGTGCCACTGGGGAGGTTCGGGGAGAGACCCAGTACTTC.

The rearrangement uses TRBV4-3 and TRBJ2-7, with D possibly TRBD1 on 6 matching bases. CDR3 size: 16 residues. Trimming shortened V by 5 bases and J by 0 bases, and 17 bases separated the two germline ends. The germline V gene has CDR1 LGHNA and CDR2 YSLEER. The CDR3 sequence: CASSSSLGASSYEQYF. CDR3 bases: TGCGCCAGCAGCTCCAGTTTGGGGGCTAGCTCCTACGAGCAGTACTTC.

The chain joins TRBV10-1 to TRBJ2-1, with 8 positions matching TRBD2. The CDR3 loop spans 16 amino acids. Germline V CDR1 and CDR2: WNHNN, SYGVQD (reference sequence). The V gene end was trimmed by 1 base and the J gene end by 3 bases; junction bases not matched to a gene: 5. This CDR3 reads CASSEFGAGDYNEQFF. In DNA form, the CDR3 reads TGCGCCAGCAGTGAGTTTGGAGCGGGGGACTACAATGAGCAGTTCTTC.

The chain links TRBV28 to TRBJ2-4; 10 bases match TRBD2. Per germline, CDR1 MDHEN and CDR2 SYDVKM. V gave up 2 bases and J gave up 7 bases; unmatched junction bases: 2. The CDR3 length is 14 residues. The CDR3 here is CASSLGLAANIQYF. The CDR3 DNA reads TGTGCCAGCAGTTTAGGACTAGCGGCGAACATTCAGTACTTC.

The gene calls are TRBV9 and TRBJ1-6; D unresolved. Trimming took off 0 bases at V and 0 bases at J, with 7 bases between the two ends. Looked up from germline, CDR1 is SGDLS and CDR2 is YYNGEE. The CDR3 is 16 residues long. The CDR3 bases are TGTGCCAGCAGCGTAGATGTGAGCTCCTATAATTCACCCCTCCACTTT. It codes for CASSVDVSSYNSPLHF.

The chain is built from TRBV6-1 and TRBJ2-4, with TRBD2 matching 8 bases. Germline trimming cut 3 bases from V and 4 bases from J; bases unmatched to any gene: 5. Germline loops: CDR1 MNHNS, CDR2 SASEGT. CDR3 size: 15 residues. The CDR3 nucleotides are TGTGCCAGCAGTGATACGTCTAGCGGGAAAAACATTCAGTACTTC. It yields the protein CASSDTSSGKNIQYF.

The rearrangement uses TRBV5-1 and TRBJ1-4; tentatively, D is TRBD1 (5 bases). CDR1 SGHRS and CDR2 YFSETQ come from the germline V gene. This CDR3 region has 15 residues. The V gene lost 4 bases and the J gene lost 6 bases, with 16 bases spanning the gap. CDR3 in DNA: TGCGCCAGCAGCGGTACAGGTGCCGACTATGAAAAACTGTTTTTT. This gives the protein CASSGTGADYEKLFF.

The chain joins TRBV7-9 to TRBJ1-3; the D gene is possibly TRBD1 (6 bases). The CDR3 consists of 17 residues. V shed 1 base and J shed 4 bases, with 17 bases lying between them. Germline V gene sequence: CDR1 SEHNR, CDR2 FQNEAQ (reference sequence). As DNA, the CDR3 is TGTGCCAGCAGCTTAGTTGGGACATTGGGTATCGGAAACACCATATATTTT. Encoded protein: CASSLVGTLGIGNTIYF.

This clone was seen a handful of times. The genes are TRBV19 and TRBJ2-7; no clear D. Looked up from germline, CDR1 is LNHDA and CDR2 is SQIVND (reference sequence). This CDR3 contains 14 residues. Trimming took off 3 bases at V and 7 bases at J, with 16 bases between the two ends. The CDR3 spells CASSIDETTREQYF. The CDR3 nucleotides read TGTGCCAGTAGTATCGACGAAACTACGAGGGAGCAGTACTTC. Filled out from reference TRBV19 and TRBJ2-7, the complete variable domain reads DGGITQSPKYLFRKEGQNVTLSCEQNLNHDAMYWYRQDPGQGLRLIYYSQIVNDFQKGDIAEGYSVSREKKESFPLTVTSAQKNPTAFYLCASSIDETTREQYFGPGTRLTVT.

The CDR3 spells CASSVGTSGTYNEQFF. The DNA of the CDR3 is TGTGCCAGCAGCGTCGGGACTAGCGGGACCTACAATGAGCAGTTCTTC. The chain is built from TRBV3-1 (or the pseudogene TRBV3-2) and TRBJ2-1; 13 bases are shared with TRBD2. The germline V gene encodes CDR1 LGHDT and CDR2 YNNKEL (reference sequence). This CDR3 comprises 16 residues. The J segment lost 2 bases and the V segment lost 5 bases, leaving 3 bases of the junction unmatched.